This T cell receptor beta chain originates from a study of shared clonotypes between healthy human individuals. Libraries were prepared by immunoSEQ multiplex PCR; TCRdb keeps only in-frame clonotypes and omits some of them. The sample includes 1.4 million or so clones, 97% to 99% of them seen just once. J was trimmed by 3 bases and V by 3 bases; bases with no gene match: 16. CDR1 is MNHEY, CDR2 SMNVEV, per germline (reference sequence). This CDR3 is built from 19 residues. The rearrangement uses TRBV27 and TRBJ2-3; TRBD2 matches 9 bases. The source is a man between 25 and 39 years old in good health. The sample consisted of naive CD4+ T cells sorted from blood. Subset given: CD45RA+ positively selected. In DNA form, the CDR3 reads TGTGCCAGCAGTTTGGTCGCGGGAGGGCCGATGTTTGAGACAGATACGCAGTATTTT. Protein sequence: CASSLVAGGPMFETDTQYF.